The present entry profiles one TCR beta chain with its context. It lacks a known antigen. No base qualities exist here, and no much larger clone lies one base off it. For the CD8 naive samples, CD45RO-negative cells were positively selected for CCR7, yielding a CD45RA+CCR7+ population from which TemRA cells were excluded. The donors were healthy, HIV-negative adults who had no recently reported acute infections or vaccinations. All donors were Caucasian adults living in Nashville, Tennessee, USA. Blood was obtained by leukapheresis, after which PBMCs were separated by Ficoll-Histopaque density gradient centrifugation and cryopreserved in liquid nitrogen vapor phase. Analytical flow cytometry was used to check the purity and quantity of each magnetically sorted T cell population. Each sorted fraction had its genomic DNA isolated and then quantified by UV absorbance on a Nanodrop 2000c. These data come from a study of shared clonotypes between healthy human individuals (dated by TCRdb to 2018 to 2020). Regarding the complete study: A couple of women and a few men aged 18 to 49 years were included in the cohort. Per donor, three plates each were used for CD4 naive and CD4 memory, two for CD8 naive, and one for CD8 memory. To estimate repertoire size and how much clonotypes are shared between individuals, the study performed deep sequencing of blood TCR repertoires from roughly five healthy adults. To increase sequencing depth and limit assay-specific biases, TCR repertoire library preparation and sequencing were carried out by different laboratories using diverse techniques. Each donor's leukapheresis produced roughly between roughly 0.85 and 10 billion PBMCs.

Results the study describes overall, beyond this receptor: Pairwise subsampling indicated that sequencing depth was expected to affect the degree of clonotype sharing among donors. Sampling was restricted to blood, and TCR repertoires in tissues likely differ from the TCR repertoires found in blood. Clonotypes shared by all four sorted-subset donors showed higher generation probabilities than non-shared clonotypes. Naive subsets generally had larger estimated clonotype richness than memory subsets. Because the study included only a small number of donors, the genetic and exposure-history diversity represented was limited. When several donors were compared, the shared fraction of clonotypes was around 5.1% for naive CD4, 3.5% to 4% for naive CD8, 2% to 2.5% for memory CD4, and about 0.36% for memory CD8. Rarefaction of sorted-subset datasets indicated incomplete sequencing despite the large sequencing depth.

Using the deep immunoSEQ assay, TCR CDR3 regions were amplified from genomic DNA by multiplex PCR. For each cell subset, the extracted genomic DNA was distributed evenly across all wells of several immunoSEQ 96-well plates, and each plate served as one replicate. Each replicate PCR for sorted subsets received 150 to 250 ng genomic DNA, equal to tens of thousands of T cell genomes. The purified libraries were quantified using a Qubit 3.0 fluorometer, sized with a Bioanalyzer 2100, and then quantified again using the KAPA Library Quantification kit. Every immunoSEQ 96-well plate was sequenced on a separate single-read 150-cycle Illumina NextSeq 550 flow cell. The original pipeline was this. Because the immunoSEQ output held only junctional sequences and lacked quality scores, the filtering could not match the filtering applied to full-length reads. To assign V/J genes and CDR3, sequences were annotated against IMGT germline references using PyIR, a Python wrapper for IgBLAST v1.9. Reads were filtered out if the reads had weak V/J assignments (E-value above 1e-6), no CDR3, stop codons, out-of-frame junctions, or ambiguous translated residues. A V3J clonotype was defined by an identical inferred V gene, J gene, and CDR3 amino acid sequence. The percentage overlap between two repertoires was calculated by dividing the number of shared unique clonotypes by the size of the smaller repertoire. RTK rarefaction, the Chao1 estimator, and Recon v2.1 estimates of unobserved clonotypes were used to assess repertoire richness. Generation probabilities for all TCRbeta clonotypes obtained by the gDNA method from a handful of donors were computed using OLGA. Drawn from immuneACCESS, this table holds only the in-frame rearrangements with V and J called that TCRdb kept. Clones are partly lost; checked studies trace under half to an unresolved V gene and leave the rest unexplained. From that table come the V and J calls and clone size; the DNA was used to work out D and trimming. Present in this sample are hundreds of thousands of clones, 80% to 95% of which were seen just once. The leading ten clones occupy more than 20% of the sample.

Trimming removed 4 bases from V and 5 bases from J; the gene matches leave 2 bases unexplained. The CDR3 spans 15 residues, from the cysteine through the phenylalanine. Only the CDR3 part of the read is kept: 45 bases, read in frame from the first base. The germline V gene supplies CDR1 LGHNA and CDR2 YSLEER. This TCR came from a man younger than 45 in good health. Sequenced input: naive CD8+ T cells sorted from blood. The cell subset or site label for this specimen denotes: CD45RA+CCR7+. Recombination joined TRBV4-3 with TRBJ2-1; 13 central bases correspond to TRBD2. CDR3 sequence: CASSPGLAGDNEQFF. In nucleotides, the sequence is TGCGCCAGCAGCCCCGGACTAGCGGGAGACAATGAGCAGTTCTTC.